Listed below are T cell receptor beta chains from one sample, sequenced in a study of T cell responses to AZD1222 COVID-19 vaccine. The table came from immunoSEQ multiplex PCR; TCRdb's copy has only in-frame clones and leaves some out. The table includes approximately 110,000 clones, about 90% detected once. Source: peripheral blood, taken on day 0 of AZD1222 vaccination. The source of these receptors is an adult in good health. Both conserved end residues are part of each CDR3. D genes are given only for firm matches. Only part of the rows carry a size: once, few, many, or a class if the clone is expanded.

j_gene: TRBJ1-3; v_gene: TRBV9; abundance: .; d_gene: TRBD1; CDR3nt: TGTGCCAGCAGCTCCGACAGGGTCTCTGGAAACACCATATATTTT; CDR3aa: CASSSDRVSGNTIYF
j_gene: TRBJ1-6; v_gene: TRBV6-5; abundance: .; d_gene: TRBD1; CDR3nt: TGTGCCAGCAGTAAGACAGGGGTCCTCCACTTT; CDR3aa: CASSKTGVLHF
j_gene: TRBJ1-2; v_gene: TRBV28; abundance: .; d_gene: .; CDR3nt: TGTGCCAGCAGTCTCCGACAGGCCCTCTATGGCTACACCTTC; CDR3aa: CASSLRQALYGYTF
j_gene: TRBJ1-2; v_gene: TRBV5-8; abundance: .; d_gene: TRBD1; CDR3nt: TGTGCCAGCAGCTCCAAAACAGGACAGGGGGCGCGGGGCTATGGCTACACCTTC; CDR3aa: CASSSKTGQGARGYGYTF
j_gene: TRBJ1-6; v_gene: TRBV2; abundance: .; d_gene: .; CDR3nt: TGTGCCAGCTATCGGGGCAGGGAGAATTCACCCCTCCACTTT; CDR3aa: CASYRGRENSPLHF
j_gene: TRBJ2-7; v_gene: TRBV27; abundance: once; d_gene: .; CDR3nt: TGTGCCAGCAGTTTCGGGCGGACAAACGAGCAGTACTTC; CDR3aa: CASSFGRTNEQYF
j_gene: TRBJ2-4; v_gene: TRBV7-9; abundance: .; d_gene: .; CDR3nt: TGTGCCAGCAGCTTCGCGATGGACATTCAGTACTTC; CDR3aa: CASSFAMDIQYF
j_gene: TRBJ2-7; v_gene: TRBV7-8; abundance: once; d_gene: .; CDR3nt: TGTGCCAGCAGCTTGGGAGGGGGCACCTCCGCCTACGAGCAGTACTTC; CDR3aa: CASSLGGGTSAYEQYF
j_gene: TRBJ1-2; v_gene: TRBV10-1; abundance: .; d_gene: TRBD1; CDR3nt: TGCGCCAGCAGTGAGCCGGGACAGGTCAGCTATGGCTACACCTTC; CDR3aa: CASSEPGQVSYGYTF
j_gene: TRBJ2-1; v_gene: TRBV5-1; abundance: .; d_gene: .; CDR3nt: TGCGCCAGCGGAATAACAGTCCGCGCCGGAAATGAGCAGTTCTTC; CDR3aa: CASGITVRAGNEQFF
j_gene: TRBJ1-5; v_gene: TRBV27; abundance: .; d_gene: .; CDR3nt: TGTGCCAGCAGGGGTTTAGGGCCCCAGCATTTT; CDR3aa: CASRGLGPQHF
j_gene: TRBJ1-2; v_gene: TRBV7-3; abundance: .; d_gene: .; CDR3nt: TGTGCCAGCAGTTTCAAAGGGGGTGGCTACACCTTC; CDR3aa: CASSFKGGGYTF
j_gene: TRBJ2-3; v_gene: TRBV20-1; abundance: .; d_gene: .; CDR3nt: TGCAGTGCTAGTGAACCCCACACAGATACGCAGTATTTT; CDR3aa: CSASEPHTDTQYF
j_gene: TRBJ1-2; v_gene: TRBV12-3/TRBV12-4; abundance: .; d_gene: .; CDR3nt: TGTGCCAGCGAAAAAGGGGGATATGGCTACACCTTC; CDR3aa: CASEKGGYGYTF
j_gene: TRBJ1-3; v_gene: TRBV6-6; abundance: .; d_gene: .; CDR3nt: TGTGCCAGCAGTTACTCCACAGGGATCACCATATATTTT; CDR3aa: CASSYSTGITIYF
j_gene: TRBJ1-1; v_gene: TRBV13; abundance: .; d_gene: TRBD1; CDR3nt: TGTGCCAGCAGCCGCGACAGGGGGATTGGAGCTTTCTTT; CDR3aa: CASSRDRGIGAFF
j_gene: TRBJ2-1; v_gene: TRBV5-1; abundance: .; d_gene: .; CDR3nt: TGCGCCAGCAGCTTGGCAAGGAGTGCGTCTGAACCCTGGGATGAGCAGTTCTTC; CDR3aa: CASSLARSASEPWDEQFF
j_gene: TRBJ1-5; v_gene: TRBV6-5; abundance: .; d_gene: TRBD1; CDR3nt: TGTGCCAGCAGGAGGGCCGGGACAGGGATTCAGCCCCAGCATTTT; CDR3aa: CASRRAGTGIQPQHF
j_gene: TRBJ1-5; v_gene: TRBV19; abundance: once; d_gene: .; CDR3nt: TGTGCCAGTAGTTACGCAGCGAGCAATCAGCCCCAGCATTTT; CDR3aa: CASSYAASNQPQHF
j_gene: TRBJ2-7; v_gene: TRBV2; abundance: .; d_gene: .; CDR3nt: TGTGCCAGCAGGGCCGCGGGGGAGCAGTACTTC; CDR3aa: CASRAAGEQYF
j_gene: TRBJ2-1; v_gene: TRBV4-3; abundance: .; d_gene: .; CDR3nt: TGCGCCAGCAGCCAAGACCTAATGGGGAATGAGCAGTTCTTC; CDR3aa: CASSQDLMGNEQFF
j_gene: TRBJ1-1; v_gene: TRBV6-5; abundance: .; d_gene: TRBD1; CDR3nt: TGTGCCAGCAGCTCAGGGGGAGGCACTGAAGCTTTCTTT; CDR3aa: CASSSGGGTEAFF
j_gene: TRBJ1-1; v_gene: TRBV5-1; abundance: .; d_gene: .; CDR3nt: TGCGCCAGCAGCTTGGCAATTCGGGGGGATGAAGCTTTCTTT; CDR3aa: CASSLAIRGDEAFF
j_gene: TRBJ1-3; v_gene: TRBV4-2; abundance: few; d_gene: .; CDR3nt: TGTGCCAGCAGCCCCTCTGGAAACACCATATATTTT; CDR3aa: CASSPSGNTIYF
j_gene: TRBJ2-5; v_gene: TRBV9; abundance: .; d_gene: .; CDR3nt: TGTGCCAGCAGCAGAGTTGAGGGAGGGGGCCAAGAGACCCAGTACTTC; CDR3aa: CASSRVEGGGQETQYF
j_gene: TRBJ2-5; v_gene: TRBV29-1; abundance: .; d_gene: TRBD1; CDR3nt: TGCAGCCTTAAAGTTGGGACAGGACAAGAGACCCAGTACTTC; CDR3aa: CSLKVGTGQETQYF
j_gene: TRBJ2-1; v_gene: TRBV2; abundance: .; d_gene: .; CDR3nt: TGTGCCAGCAGTGAAGCCCCCCAGACCAATGAGCAGTTCTTC; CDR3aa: CASSEAPQTNEQFF
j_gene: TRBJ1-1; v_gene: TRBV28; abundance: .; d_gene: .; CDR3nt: TGTGCCAGCAGTTTATCCCTATCTGAAGCTTTCTTT; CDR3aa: CASSLSLSEAFF
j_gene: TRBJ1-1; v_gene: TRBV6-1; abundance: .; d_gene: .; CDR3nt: TGTGCCAGCAGTGAAGCGCAGGCCTCGAGGACTGAAGCTTTCTTT; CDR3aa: CASSEAQASRTEAFF
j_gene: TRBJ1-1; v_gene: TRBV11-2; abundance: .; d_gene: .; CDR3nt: TGTGCCAGCAGCTTAGAGGGTTGGTACACTGAAGCTTTCTTT; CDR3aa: CASSLEGWYTEAFF
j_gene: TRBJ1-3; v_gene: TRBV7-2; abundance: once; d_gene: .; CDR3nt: TGTGCCAGCAGCCAAAGGGGGGCTGACTACTCTGGAAACACCATATATTTT; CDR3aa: CASSQRGADYSGNTIYF
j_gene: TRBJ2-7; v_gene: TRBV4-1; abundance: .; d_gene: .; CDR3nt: TGCGCCAGCAGCCCCAGGGTTTCCGTCGCCGAGCAGTACTTC; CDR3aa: CASSPRVSVAEQYF
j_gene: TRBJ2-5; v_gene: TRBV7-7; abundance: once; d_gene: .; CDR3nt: TGTGCTAGCAGCTTGGGACACCAAGAGACCCAGTACTTC; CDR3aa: CASSLGHQETQYF
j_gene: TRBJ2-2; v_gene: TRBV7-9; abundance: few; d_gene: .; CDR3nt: TGTGCCAGCAGCTTACCCTTCACACGGGGGCTGAACACCGGGGAGCTGTTTTTT; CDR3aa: CASSLPFTRGLNTGELFF
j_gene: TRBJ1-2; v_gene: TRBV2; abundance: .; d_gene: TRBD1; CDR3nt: TGTGCCAGCAGTGGAGGGGGCTTTCTTAACTATGGCTACACCTTC; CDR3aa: CASSGGGFLNYGYTF
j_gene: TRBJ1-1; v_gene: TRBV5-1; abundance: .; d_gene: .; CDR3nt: TGCGCCAGCAGCTTGGGCAGTACGAACACTGAAGCTTTCTTT; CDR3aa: CASSLGSTNTEAFF
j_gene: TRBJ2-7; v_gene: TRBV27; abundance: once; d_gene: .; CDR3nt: TGTGCCAGCATCCTCCACAGGGGAGGGGGTGACGAGCAGTACTTC; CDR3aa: CASILHRGGGDEQYF
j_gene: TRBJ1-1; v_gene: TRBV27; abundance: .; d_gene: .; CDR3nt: TGTGCCAGCACCCCCACGTTACAGGGTCTAAGGTTGAACACTGAAGCTTTCTTT; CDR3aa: CASTPTLQGLRLNTEAFF
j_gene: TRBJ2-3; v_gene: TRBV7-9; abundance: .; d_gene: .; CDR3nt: TGTGCCAGCCATTCTGTGACTAGTTTTCCAGATACGCAGTATTTT; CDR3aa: CASHSVTSFPDTQYF
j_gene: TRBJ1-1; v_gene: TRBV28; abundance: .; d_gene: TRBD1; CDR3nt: TGTGCCAGCAGCCCGAGGGGGCACGCTTTCTTT; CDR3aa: CASSPRGHAFF